A single TCR beta chain is shown here with its context. This entry belongs to a study of blood T cell repertoires in COVID-19. Across the study: COVID-19 samples collected from the United States, Italy and Spain covered acute and convalescent phases.

Original processing notes: It was from reference gene primer amplification that nucleated cell counts were estimated. Produced via immunoSEQ multiplex PCR; TCRdb's table is partial and in-frame only. V and J calls plus clone size are reproduced from that table; the DNA served to infer D and trimming. The data hold about 250,000 clones, with about 86% observed a single time. The sample taken for sequencing was peripheral blood. This clonotype was obtained from a man at least 80 years old with acute or convalescent COVID-19.

CDR3 DNA sequence: TGTGCCAGCAGGTATCGGGAGGTAGGCTACACCTTC. The encoded protein is CASRYREVGYTF. The V and J genes are TRBV21-1 and TRBJ1-2. TRBV21-1 is a pseudogene. The CDR3 is made up of 12 amino acids.